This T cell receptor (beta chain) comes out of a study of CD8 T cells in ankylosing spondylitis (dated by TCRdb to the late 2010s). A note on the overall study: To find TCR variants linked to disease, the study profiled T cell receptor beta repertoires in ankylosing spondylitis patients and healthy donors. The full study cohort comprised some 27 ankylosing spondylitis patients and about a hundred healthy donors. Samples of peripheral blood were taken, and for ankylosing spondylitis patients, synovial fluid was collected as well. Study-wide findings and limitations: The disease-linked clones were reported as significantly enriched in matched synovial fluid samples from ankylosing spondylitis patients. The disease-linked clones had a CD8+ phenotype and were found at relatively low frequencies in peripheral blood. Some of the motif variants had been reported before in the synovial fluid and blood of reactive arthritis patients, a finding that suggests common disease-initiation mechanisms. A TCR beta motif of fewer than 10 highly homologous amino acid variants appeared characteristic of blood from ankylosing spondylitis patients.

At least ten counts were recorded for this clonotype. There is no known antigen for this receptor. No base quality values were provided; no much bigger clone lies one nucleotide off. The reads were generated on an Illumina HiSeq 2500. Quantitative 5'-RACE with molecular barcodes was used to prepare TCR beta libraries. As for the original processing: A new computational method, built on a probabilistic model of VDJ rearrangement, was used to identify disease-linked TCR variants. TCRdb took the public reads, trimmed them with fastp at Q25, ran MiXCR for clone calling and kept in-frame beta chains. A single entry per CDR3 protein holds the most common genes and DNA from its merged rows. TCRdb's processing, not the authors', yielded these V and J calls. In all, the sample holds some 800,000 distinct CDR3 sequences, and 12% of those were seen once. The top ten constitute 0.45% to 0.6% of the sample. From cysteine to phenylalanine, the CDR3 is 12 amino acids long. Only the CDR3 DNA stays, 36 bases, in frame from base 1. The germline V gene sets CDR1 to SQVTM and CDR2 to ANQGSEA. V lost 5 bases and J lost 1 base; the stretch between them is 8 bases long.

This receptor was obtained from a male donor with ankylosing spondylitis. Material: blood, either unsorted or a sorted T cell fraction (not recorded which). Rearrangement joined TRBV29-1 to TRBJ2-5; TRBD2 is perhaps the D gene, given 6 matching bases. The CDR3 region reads CSVRRGQETQYF. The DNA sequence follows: TGCAGCGTTAGGAGGGGCCAAGAGACCCAGTACTTC.